This TCR beta chain originates from a study of OX40 agonist ivuxolimab in advanced cancers. Background on the study: Patients were treated with intravenous ivuxolimab, dosed at 0.01 to 10 mg/kg and infused every 2 weeks.

The CDR3 length is 12 residues. V lost 4 bases and J 3 bases, leaving 7 bases between the germline ends. From germline, CDR1 is MDHEN and CDR2 SYDVKM. The table came from immunoSEQ multiplex PCR; TCRdb's copy has only in-frame clones and leaves some out. The repertoire holds under 35,000 clones, with 82% as singletons. The sample here was CD4+ or CD8+ T cells sorted from blood, taken in a trial of the OX40 agonist ivuxolimab. V is TRBV28 and J is TRBJ2-7, with D tentatively TRBD2 (5 bases). The clonotype was recovered from an adult with an advanced solid tumor such as melanoma, head and neck, liver or kidney cancer. CDR3 sequence reads: CASSSDFYEQYF. The CDR3 DNA follows: TGTGCCAGCAGTTCGGACTTCTACGAGCAGTACTTC.